This passage covers 26 T cell receptor beta chains from one sample sequenced in a study of cytomegalovirus exposure and HLA in healthy donors. This PCR relied on a set of 60 Vbeta primers and 13 Jbeta primers. Method: immunoSEQ multiplex PCR; TCRdb's copy keeps in-frame clones and lacks some. The sample yields about 120,000 clones, about 80% seen once. Sequencing used PBMCs. The receptors here all came from a man aged 45-60 years in good health and CMV-seropositive.

The chain joins TRBV11-2 to TRBJ2-5, with TRBD2 matching 9 bases. Germline V gives CDR1 SGHAT, CDR2 FQNNGV. This CDR3 contains 16 residues. V shed 6 bases, J shed 5 bases, and the junction held 13 bases outside the gene matches. Here the CDR3 DNA reads TGTGCCAGCAGGGCGGATGCGGGAGGGCCGACGGAGACCCAGTACTTC. Amino acids: CASRADAGGPTETQYF.

This chain connects TRBV6-1 to TRBJ1-1; tentatively, D is TRBD1 (5 bases). Germline V gene sequence: CDR1 MNHNS, CDR2 SASEGT. Trimming cost V 4 bases and J 6 bases, with 15 bases left between them. The CDR3 consists of 14 residues. This chain's CDR3 is CASSAQGRGSEAFF. CDR3 DNA: TGTGCCAGCAGTGCGCAGGGCCGGGGGTCTGAAGCTTTCTTT.

A few counts support this clone. The V gene is TRBV5-1, the J gene TRBJ2-2; the match to TRBD2 covers 15 bases. With 4 bases clipped from V and 5 bases from J, the junction kept 9 bases outside the gene matches. The CDR3 covers 18 residues. Germline lookup yields CDR1 SGHRS and CDR2 YFSETQ. The CDR3 DNA follows: TGCGCCAGCAGCGACGGACTAGCGGGAGGGTTGTGGACCGGGGAGCTGTTTTTT. It codes for CASSDGLAGGLWTGELFF. Full variable domain (remainder filled in from reference TRBV5-1 and TRBJ2-2): KAGVTQTPRYLIKTRGQQVTLSCSPISGHRSVSWYQQTPGQGLQFLFEYFSETQRNKGNFPGRFSGRQFSNSRSEMNVSTLELGDSALYLCASSDGLAGGLWTGELFFGEGSRLTVL.

This chain links TRBV15 with TRBJ1-5; D is undetermined. V lost 4 bases and J 4 bases, leaving 14 bases between the germline ends. Germline CDR1 LNHNV, CDR2 YYDKDF (reference sequence). CDR3 length: 15 residues. The CDR3 protein is CATSTLESFNQPQHF. CDR3 DNA: TGTGCCACCAGCACCTTAGAAAGCTTTAATCAGCCCCAGCATTTT.

The sample holds one count of this clone. The rearrangement links TRBV28 to TRBJ1-1; perhaps TRBD1 as D (6 bases). CDR1 and CDR2 from the germline V gene are MDHEN and SYDVKM. Trimming shortened V by 1 base and J by 6 bases, and 12 bases separated the two germline ends. This CDR3 comprises 14 residues. In DNA form, the CDR3 reads TGTGCCAGCAGTTTATTAGAGGGGGTGCCTGAAGCTTTCTTT. This sequence encodes CASSLLEGVPEAFF. The full variable domain, with the rest looked up from reference TRBV28 and TRBJ1-1, is DVKVTQSSRYLVKRTGEKVFLECVQDMDHENMFWYRQDPGLGLRLIYFSYDVKMKEKGDIPEGYSVSREKKERFSLILESASTNQTSMYLCASSLLEGVPEAFFGQGTRLTVV.

The J gene is TRBJ1-6, the V gene TRBV6-1; D possibly corresponds to TRBD1 (6 bases). Germline CDR1 reads MNHNS; CDR2 reads SASEGT. Between the trimmed V and J ends, which lost 8 bases and 2 bases, there was a span of 10 bases. This CDR3 spans 14 amino acids. CDR3 amino acids: CASRRGPYNSPLHF. CDR3 sequence (DNA): TGTGCCAGCCGCAGGGGTCCCTATAATTCACCCCTCCACTTT.

The chain uses TRBV6-1 and TRBJ2-3; 8 nucleotides align to TRBD2. The CDR3 spans 15 residues. After removal of 10 bases from V and 4 bases from J, the junction contained 13 bases not matched to a gene. Germline values: CDR1 MNHNS, CDR2 SASEGT. DNA of the CDR3: TGTGCCACCTTAGGCTTAGCGGGAAGATCAGATACGCAGTATTTT. This sequence encodes CATLGLAGRSDTQYF.

This clone was seen a single time. J is TRBJ1-4 and V is TRBV7-8, with 9 bases lining up with TRBD1. This CDR3 region has 17 residues. Looked up from germline, CDR1 is SGHVS and CDR2 is FQNEAQ. V trimming: 2 bases; J trimming: 8 bases; junction bases outside the gene matches: 12. The CDR3 sequence is CASSLLQGAGFREKLFF. The CDR3 nucleotides read TGTGCCAGCAGCTTATTACAGGGGGCTGGTTTTAGAGAAAAACTGTTTTTT. The complete variable domain, with remaining parts taken from reference TRBV7-8 and TRBJ1-4, reads GAGVSQSPRYKVAKRGQDVALRCDPISGHVSLFWYQQALGQGPEFLTYFQNEAQLDKSGLPSDRFFAERPEGSVSTLKIQRTQQEDSAVYLCASSLLQGAGFREKLFFGSGTQLSVL.

The gene calls are TRBV27 and TRBJ1-6; D unresolved. Germline-derived CDR1 and CDR2 are MNHEY and SMNVEV (reference sequence). The CDR3 is 12 amino acids. Trimming shortened V by 2 bases and J by 11 bases, and 7 bases separated the two germline ends. The CDR3 DNA reads TGTGCCAGCAGTTTAGGTGCGCCACCCCTCCACTTT. As protein: CASSLGAPPLHF.

This clone was found once. This chain links TRBV2 with TRBJ1-3; D not certain. V lost 1 base to trimming and J lost 5 bases, with 12 bases between them. The CDR3 has 15 residues. CDR1 is SNHLY, CDR2 FYNNEI, per germline. CDR3 sequence (DNA): TGTGCCAGCAGTGAAGGGCAGTTCCCCCGAAACACCATATATTTT. Its translation is CASSEGQFPRNTIYF.

This chain's CDR3 is CASYPFGTGAGEQYF. The CDR3 nucleotides read TGCGCCAGCTACCCTTTTGGGACAGGGGCTGGGGAGCAGTACTTC. This chain uses TRBV5-1 with TRBJ2-7; 10 bases agree with TRBD1. CDR3 length equals 15 residues. Germline trimming cut 7 bases from V and 7 bases from J; bases unmatched to any gene: 14. Germline lookup yields CDR1 SGHRS and CDR2 YFSETQ. Variable domain in full (rest from reference TRBV5-1 and TRBJ2-7): KAGVTQTPRYLIKTRGQQVTLSCSPISGHRSVSWYQQTPGQGLQFLFEYFSETQRNKGNFPGRFSGRQFSNSRSEMNVSTLELGDSALYLCASYPFGTGAGEQYFGPGTRLTVT.

The count of this clone is one. The chain links TRBV2 to TRBJ2-7; 8 bases map to TRBD1. V lost 8 bases, J lost 6 bases, and 6 bases stayed unmatched. The CDR3 is 12 residues long. CDR1 is SNHLY, CDR2 FYNNEI, per germline. In nucleotides, the CDR3 is TGTGCCAGCGCCCAGGGGGCTAGCGAGCAGTACTTC. This codes for CASAQGASEQYF.

This rearrangement joins TRBV7-9 to TRBJ1-1; no definite D call. V lost 6 bases and J lost 1, with 3 bases in between. The CDR3 runs to 11 residues. Germline V gene sequence: CDR1 SEHNR, CDR2 FQNEAQ (reference sequence). CDR3 sequence: CASRANTEAFF. CDR3 in DNA: TGTGCCAGCAGGGCGAACACTGAAGCTTTCTTT.

This clone was observed a handful of times. The chain couples TRBV6-5 to TRBJ1-1; D gene uncertain. The germline V gene has CDR1 MNHEY and CDR2 SVGAGI. V was pared by 2 bases and J by 4 bases, with 11 bases between. The CDR3 length is 14 residues. The DNA of the CDR3 is TGTGCCAGCAGTTACGGATTGGAGACCACTGAAGCTTTCTTT. This encodes CASSYGLETTEAFF.

The genes are TRBV5-8 and TRBJ1-2; TRBD1 matches at 8 bases. Germline CDR1 is SGHTS and CDR2 is YDEGEE. After removal of 2 bases from V and 8 bases from J, the junction contained 8 bases not matched to a gene. The CDR3 length is 14 residues. CDR3 amino acids: CASSFVRGQGGYTF. For the CDR3, the DNA is TGTGCCAGCAGCTTCGTCAGGGGGCAAGGCGGCTACACCTTC.

CDR3 loop: CASSRDNGPYEQYF. In DNA, the CDR3 is TGTGCCAGCAGCCGGGACAATGGCCCCTACGAGCAGTACTTC. The chain recombines TRBV6-1 with TRBJ2-7; the D gene is possibly TRBD1 (6 bases). This CDR3 is built from 14 residues. CDR1 is MNHNS and CDR2 is SASEGT in the germline V gene. The V end was cut by 6 bases, the J end by 2 bases, with 14 bases between.

The chain is built from TRBV19 and TRBJ1-5; D not certain. Germline lookup yields CDR1 LNHDA and CDR2 SQIVND (reference sequence). The CDR3 extends over 14 amino acids. Trimming removed 7 bases from V and 0 bases from J, with 10 bases in between. CDR3 DNA: TGTGCCAGTAAAATGAGTTATAGCAATCAGCCCCAGCATTTT. Protein sequence: CASKMSYSNQPQHF.

The chain employs TRBV6-4 and TRBJ2-1; 14 bases line up with TRBD2. The CDR3 is 15 residues long. V shed 0 bases and J 9 bases; nucleotides not matched to a gene: 1. In germline, CDR1 is MRHNA, CDR2 SNTAGT. The CDR3 sequence: CASSDSTSGGAEQFF. The DNA for the CDR3 is TGTGCCAGCAGTGACTCGACTAGCGGGGGGGCTGAGCAGTTCTTC.

V usage is TRBV5-1 and J usage is TRBJ2-7, with D unresolved. Germline loops: CDR1 SGHRS, CDR2 YFSETQ. The germline V and J ends were trimmed by 0 bases and 2 bases, with 9 bases remaining between them. The CDR3 is 14 residues long. The CDR3 DNA reads TGCGCCAGCAGCTTGGCCGCAGGAACCTACGAGCAGTACTTC. Encoded protein: CASSLAAGTYEQYF.

The chain recombines TRBV15 with TRBJ2-2, with a weak D call TRBD2 (6 bases). The CDR3 runs to 19 residues. Germline V gene data show CDR1 as LNHNV and CDR2 as YYDKDF (reference sequence). Trimming pared 1 base from V and 0 bases from J, leaving 18 bases between. CDR3 in DNA: TGTGCCACCAGCAGAGGGGGAGGCGGGAACCCCTCGAACACCGGGGAGCTGTTTTTT. It translates to CATSRGGGGNPSNTGELFF.

The V and J genes are TRBV27 and TRBJ1-1; D not resolved. CDR1 and CDR2 from the germline V gene are MNHEY and SMNVEV (reference sequence). The V end was cut by 5 bases, the J end by 4 bases, with 11 bases between. This CDR3 region has 13 residues. This CDR3 is CASSPRRATEAFF. In DNA, the CDR3 is TGTGCCAGCAGTCCCCGGAGGGCCACTGAAGCTTTCTTT.

The rearrangement joins TRBV7-8 to TRBJ1-1; D unclear. The V end lost 1 base, the J end lost 3 bases, and 6 bases lay between the germline ends. The germline CDR1 and CDR2 sequences are SGHVS and FQNEAQ. The CDR3 length is 13 residues. CDR3 sequence (DNA): TGTGCCAGCAGCTTAGTGGAGGACACTGAAGCTTTCTTT. This codes for CASSLVEDTEAFF.

The genes are TRBV7-9 and TRBJ2-3; 9 positions match TRBD2. The J segment lost 4 bases and the V segment lost 5 bases, leaving 10 bases of the junction unmatched. The CDR3 is 16 amino acids. Germline-derived CDR1 and CDR2 are SEHNR and FQNEAQ (reference sequence). The CDR3 loop is CASSPPRRGGSDTQYF. CDR3 DNA sequence: TGTGCCAGCAGCCCCCCCCGGCGGGGGGGTTCAGATACGCAGTATTTT.

This sequence joins TRBV28 and TRBJ1-2; D might be TRBD1 (5 bases). Germline V gives CDR1 MDHEN, CDR2 SYDVKM. The CDR3 extends over 14 amino acids. V lost 6 bases and J lost 10, with 21 bases in between. CDR3 residues: CASSLGRGTTHYTF. For the CDR3, the DNA is TGTGCCAGCAGCCTCGGGCGGGGGACGACTCACTACACCTTC.

The V and J genes are TRBV7-2 and TRBJ2-7; TRBD2 matches at 10 bases. Germline V gene sequence: CDR1 SGHTA, CDR2 FQGNSA. CDR3 size: 15 residues. The J segment lost 7 bases and the V segment lost 5 bases, leaving 11 bases of the junction unmatched. The CDR3 DNA follows: TGTGCCAGCAGCAACAATCTAGCGGGAGAGCGGGAGCAGTACTTC. This encodes CASSNNLAGEREQYF.

The chain carries TRBV11-3 and TRBJ2-2, with no clear D. Germline V gene sequence: CDR1 SGHNT, CDR2 YENEEA. This CDR3 comprises 13 residues. The V end was cut by 2 bases, the J end by 2 bases, with 3 bases between. The CDR3 is CASSLINTGELFF. As DNA, the CDR3 is TGTGCCAGCAGCTTAATAAACACCGGGGAGCTGTTTTTT.